The 14 T cell receptor beta chains listed next were all sequenced from one sample in a study of blood T cell repertoires in COVID-19. The repertoire was sequenced with immunoSEQ multiplex PCR; TCRdb's copy has only in-frame clones and lacks some. The table lists approximately 110,000 clones, approximately 81% of them singletons. The specimen sequenced was peripheral blood. The receptor source for this set is a man older than 75 with COVID-19, enrolled during active disease.

The chain links TRBV7-9 to TRBJ2-1; no firm D call. Trimming took off 2 bases at V and 8 bases at J, with 7 bases between the two ends. CDR3 size: 12 residues. CDR1 is SEHNR, CDR2 FQNEAQ, per germline (reference sequence). CDR3 sequence reads: CASSLIEDEQFF. CDR3 coding DNA: TGTGCCAGCAGCTTAATAGAAGATGAGCAGTTCTTC.

This chain uses TRBV28 with TRBJ2-3; 8 bases map to TRBD2. The CDR3 length is 13 residues. Germline V lookup: CDR1 MDHEN, CDR2 SYDVKM. Trimming took 4 bases from V and 13 from J; bases not matched to a gene: 10. The CDR3: CASSSIERESKYF. The DNA of the CDR3 is TGTGCCAGCAGTTCTATCGAGCGGGAGTCCAAGTATTTT.

V usage is TRBV27 and J usage is TRBJ2-5, with TRBD2 matching over 8 bases. The length of the CDR3 is 15 residues. After removal of 2 bases from V and 5 bases from J, the junction contained 7 bases not matched to a gene. Looked up from germline, CDR1 is MNHEY and CDR2 is SMNVEV (reference sequence). CDR3 protein: CASSLGASGGETQYF. The DNA for the CDR3 is TGTGCCAGCAGTTTAGGGGCCTCGGGGGGGGAGACCCAGTACTTC.

The V call is TRBV13, the J call TRBJ2-7, with a weak D call TRBD2 (6 bases). The CDR3 extends over 13 amino acids. Germline V gene lookup returns CDR1 PRHDT and CDR2 FYEKMQ (reference sequence). Trimming stripped 0 bases from V and 3 bases from J, with 6 bases between. The CDR3 protein is CASSLGGGYEQYF. DNA for the CDR3: TGTGCCAGCAGCTTAGGCGGGGGCTACGAGCAGTACTTC.

This clone was seen a single time. The CDR3 sequence is CASGDKKYEQYF. The CDR3 DNA follows: TGTGCCAGCGGGGACAAGAAATACGAGCAGTACTTC. J is TRBJ2-7 and V is TRBV2, with D possibly being TRBD1 (6 bases). From germline, CDR1 is SNHLY and CDR2 FYNNEI. The CDR3 loop spans 12 amino acids. The germline V and J ends were trimmed by 8 bases and 4 bases, with 12 bases remaining between them.

The gene calls are TRBV28 and TRBJ2-3; 14 bases match TRBD2. In germline, CDR1 is MDHEN, CDR2 SYDVKM. V lost 3 bases, J lost 3 bases, and 5 bases stayed unmatched. The CDR3 has 17 residues. CDR3 sequence (DNA): TGTGCCAGCAGTTTGGGACTAGCGGGAGTAGGGACAGATACGCAGTATTTT. It specifies CASSLGLAGVGTDTQYF.

The rearrangement uses TRBV6-2 or TRBV6-3 and TRBJ1-4; tentatively, D is TRBD1 (5 bases). Germline CDR1 and CDR2: MNHEY and SVGEGT. The CDR3 is 14 amino acids. The ends were cut back, 5 bases at V and 10 bases at J, with 17 bases in the middle. CDR3 loop: CASSPRGAEIKLFF. CDR3 DNA sequence: TGTGCCAGCAGTCCCCGCGGGGCGGAGATAAAACTGTTTTTT.

The rearrangement links TRBV5-1 to TRBJ1-5, with 8 bases aligning to TRBD1. Unmatched junction bases numbered 3, after V lost 0 bases and J lost 4 bases. The CDR3 totals 15 residues. Looked up from germline, CDR1 is SGHRS and CDR2 is YFSETQ. The CDR3 is CASSLETGGNQPQHF. The CDR3 region has the DNA TGCGCCAGCAGCTTGGAAACAGGGGGAAATCAGCCCCAGCATTTT.

The chain has TRBV6-5 and TRBJ2-2, with a possible D match to TRBD2 (5 bases). The germline V gene encodes CDR1 MNHEY and CDR2 SVGAGI. V lost 4 bases to trimming and J lost 4 bases, with 10 bases between them. This CDR3 region has 14 residues. The DNA of the CDR3 is TGTGCCAGCAGTTCCGGGGTATCCACCGGGGAGCTGTTTTTT. It translates to CASSSGVSTGELFF.

This clone came up once. The rearrangement links TRBV5-1 to TRBJ2-1, with TRBD2 identical over 9 bases. The CDR3 is made up of 16 amino acids. Germline trimming cut 1 base from V and 4 bases from J; bases unmatched to any gene: 6. CDR1 is SGHRS and CDR2 is YFSETQ in the germline V gene. CDR3 bases: TGCGCCAGCAGCTTGAGTGGGACTAGCAGTTACAATGAGCAGTTCTTC. This encodes CASSLSGTSSYNEQFF.

The V and J genes are TRBV19 and TRBJ1-3, with D unclear. This CDR3 comprises 14 residues. V was cut by 3 bases and J by 0 bases, with 6 bases left in between. CDR1 LNHDA and CDR2 SQIVND come from the germline V gene (reference sequence). The CDR3 loop is CASSIGLSGNTIYF. CDR3 in DNA: TGTGCCAGTAGTATTGGGCTCTCTGGAAACACCATATATTTT.

This chain uses TRBV6-1 with TRBJ1-2; D may be TRBD1 (6 bases). In germline, CDR1 is MNHNS, CDR2 SASEGT. The CDR3 is made up of 15 amino acids. V lost 0 bases to trimming and J lost 4 bases, with 12 bases between them. CDR3 sequence reads: CASSEAPGAGYGYTF. The CDR3 nucleotides are TGTGCCAGCAGTGAAGCGCCAGGGGCTGGCTATGGCTACACCTTC.

The chain couples TRBV5-6 to TRBJ1-1; 7 bases map to TRBD1. V gave up 1 base and J gave up 5 bases; unmatched junction bases: 5. Germline V lookup: CDR1 SGHDT, CDR2 YYEEEE. There are 14 residues in the CDR3. The CDR3 nucleotides are TGTGCCAGCAGCTTGCGCTCAGGGGGAACTGAAGCTTTCTTT. The encoded protein is CASSLRSGGTEAFF.

Notes on this clone: This sample also contains other DNA sequences that code for the same CDR3. The chain recombines TRBV2 with TRBJ1-5, with 8 bases aligning to TRBD1. V gave up 6 bases and J gave up 5 bases; unmatched junction bases: 3. The CDR3 length is 13 residues. Looked up from germline, CDR1 is SNHLY and CDR2 is FYNNEI. The CDR3 nucleotides read TGTGCCAGCAGCGGACAGGGCGATCAGCCCCAGCATTTT. Residues: CASSGQGDQPQHF.